The 3 T cell receptor beta chains below all came from one sample that was sequenced in a study of blood T cell repertoires in COVID-19. Clones were read by immunoSEQ multiplex PCR, and TCRdb kept only the in-frame ones, dropping some. The data hold tens of thousands of clones, with 75% to 95% observed a single time. Sequencing was performed on peripheral blood. Every receptor here comes from a human donor in a cohort sampled during active COVID-19.

The chain joins TRBV18 to TRBJ2-2, with D possibly being TRBD1 (5 bases). V lost 3 bases and J 0 bases, leaving 8 bases between the germline ends. Germline V gene data show CDR1 as KGHSH and CDR2 as LQKENI. The CDR3 is 15 amino acids. The CDR3 nucleotides are TGTGCCAGCTCACCTTCAGGGTCGAACACCGGGGAGCTGTTTTTT. Its translation is CASSPSGSNTGELFF.

This clone was seen only once. The CDR3 DNA sequence: TGTGCCAGCAGTGAAGCTGAGGGGGACTATGGCTACACCTTC. Encoded protein: CASSEAEGDYGYTF. The rearrangement links TRBV6-1 to TRBJ1-2, with D perhaps matching TRBD1 (6 bases). The V end lost 0 bases, the J end lost 3 bases, and 8 bases lay between the germline ends. CDR1 and CDR2 from the germline V gene are MNHNS and SASEGT. The CDR3 is 14 amino acids.

The chain is built from TRBV18 and TRBJ2-6, with 9 bases aligning to TRBD1. This CDR3 spans 18 amino acids. The ends lost 10 bases at V and 0 bases at J; junction bases unmatched: 13. The germline gives CDR1 KGHSH, CDR2 LQKENI. The CDR3 bases are TGTGCCACCGAACGGAACAGGGGGCAGGACTCTGGGGCCAACGTCCTGACTTTC. This translates into CATERNRGQDSGANVLTF.